A selection of T cell receptor beta chains follows, all from one sample in a study of T-cell reconstitution after alpha-beta-depleted transplantation in children. TCRdb reanalysed the PCR reads using MiXCR and keeps one entry per CDR3 protein. The sample lists 400,000 to 450,000 distinct CDR3 sequences, 43% occurring once. Sequenced material: PBMCs, taken before TCRalphabeta/CD19-depleted stem cell transplant. These receptors were taken from a girl aged 2-9 years with aplastic anemia, due to receive a stem cell transplant. Both conserved end residues are part of each CDR3. Fields, in order: V gene, J gene, CDR3 protein.

TRBV7-8	TRBJ1-2	CASSLTRAGGYTF
TRBV20-1	TRBJ2-7	CSARVAGTSPTREQYF
TRBV12-3/TRBV12-4	TRBJ2-1	CASSRREGDNEQFF
TRBV20-1	TRBJ2-1	CSALIPGTGAGEQFF
TRBV5-1	TRBJ1-1	CASRLGNTEAFF
TRBV7-3	TRBJ2-1	CASSESGRGYNEQFF
TRBV3-1	TRBJ2-3	CASSRFRALAGGHADTQYF
TRBV7-9	TRBJ2-5	CASSNPAEGVHETQYF
TRBV3-1	TRBJ1-1	CASSQGTGVNTEAFF
TRBV7-9	TRBJ1-4	CASSSTGAGEKLFF
TRBV20-1	TRBJ2-5	CSASGGGRDQETQYF
TRBV20-1	TRBJ2-7	CSVPIRGEYEQYF
TRBV20-1	TRBJ2-4	CSARDRDDLAKNIQYF
TRBV5-5	TRBJ2-1	CASTPGQVVVDEQFF
TRBV7-3	TRBJ2-4	CASSQRADRGATKNIQYF
TRBV7-2	TRBJ2-5	CASSLSNSLQETQYF
TRBV6-2/TRBV6-3	TRBJ2-7	CSSSYPRDYEQYF
TRBV10-3	TRBJ2-2	CAISESGRNTGELFF
TRBV20-1	TRBJ2-5	CSAETAVQETQYF
TRBV27	TRBJ2-1	CASSRSGSTYNEQFF
TRBV5-1	TRBJ1-1	CASSLGGAMNTEAFF
TRBV6-1	TRBJ1-1	CASSEYGNTEAFF
TRBV5-5	TRBJ1-1	CASTNGALNTEAFF
TRBV7-6	TRBJ2-5	CASSRGPRAKETQYF
TRBV15	TRBJ2-3	CATSRGTGGYTDTQYF
TRBV5-1	TRBJ2-1	CASSLAVHTWPGAEQFF
TRBV3-1	TRBJ2-5	CASSSSSGSIQETQYF
TRBV7-2	TRBJ1-5	CASSDRGGSNQPQHF
TRBV5-1	TRBJ2-3	CASSLGMSGPVTDTQYF
TRBV7-2	TRBJ1-5	CASSLGPSRANQPQHF
TRBV7-9	TRBJ2-7	CASSFSWEPAYEQYF
TRBV5-5	TRBJ2-1	CASSFVAGNEQFF
TRBV5-1	TRBJ2-5	CASSLTANQETQYF
TRBV20-1	TRBJ1-2	CSATDRNYGYTF
TRBV9	TRBJ2-5	CASSVGGTGLEETQYF
TRBV12-3/TRBV12-4	TRBJ2-5	CASSTPGHQETQYF
TRBV5-6	TRBJ2-7	CASSLSSRGATSYEQYF
TRBV20-1	TRBJ2-1	CSVRGVRPIQKFF
TRBV12-3/TRBV12-4	TRBJ2-1	CASKESSYNEQFF
TRBV5-5	TRBJ2-1	CASSLRDSFVDEQFF
TRBV7-2	TRBJ2-5	CASSLVHSGEETQYF
TRBV9	TRBJ2-7	CASSVTGGDQTHEQYF
TRBV5-1	TRBJ2-6	CASSLGQGARGANVLTF
TRBV5-1	TRBJ1-6	CASSSTDPRKGALHF
TRBV29-1	TRBJ2-7	CSVTDRVAEQYF
TRBV28	TRBJ1-2	CASSLSVEGAPGYTF
TRBV20-1	TRBJ1-4	CSARDPSLTPTNEKLFF
TRBV27	TRBJ1-5	CASSLGTGNQPQHF
TRBV28	TRBJ2-7	CASTLTGSGEQYF
TRBV5-4	TRBJ2-5	CASSPGLHYQETQYF
TRBV5-1	TRBJ2-7	CASSWGQGLEQYF
TRBV7-2	TRBJ1-3	CASSLDLRVGNTIYF